These T cell receptor beta chains were read from a single sample in a study of neurological immune-mediated disorders. MiXCR was run by TCRdb on the 5' RACE reads, yielding one entry per CDR3 protein. The data show more than 45,000 distinct CDR3 sequences, with around 10% seen just once and less than 2% held by the top ten. The sequenced sample consisted of PBMCs. These receptors were obtained from a man in his fifties or sixties in good health. Both conserved end residues are part of each CDR3. The D gene is left open where the match is weak. Part of the rows lack a size; the others show once, few, many or a class for expanded clones.

length: 17; size: few; D: TRBD2; V: TRBV3-1; J: TRBJ2-7; DNA: TGTGCCAGCAGCCCCACGGGGGGGGGTTCGCGCTCCTACGAGCAGTACTTC; CDR3: CASSPTGGGSRSYEQYF
length: 16; size: many; D: NA; V: TRBV5-1; J: TRBJ1-4; DNA: TGCGCCAGCAGCCTCGTGCCGGCCAGTTTAAGGGAAAAACTGTTTTTT; CDR3: CASSLVPASLREKLFF
length: 14; size: NA; D: NA; V: TRBV20-1; J: TRBJ1-2; DNA: TGCAGTGCTAGCGGAAATTACGACTTCTATGGCTACACCTTC; CDR3: CSASGNYDFYGYTF
length: 12; size: many; D: NA; V: TRBV9; J: TRBJ2-3; DNA: TGTGCCAGCAGCGTCCGACAGGATACGCAGTATTTT; CDR3: CASSVRQDTQYF
length: 13; size: many; D: NA; V: TRBV6-6; J: TRBJ2-7; DNA: TGTGCCAGCAGTTACTCGGAGGGACCAAAGCAGTACTTC; CDR3: CASSYSEGPKQYF
length: 15; size: many; D: NA; V: TRBV20-1; J: TRBJ2-4; DNA: TGCAGTGCGTCACGGGGGGCCAGAGCCAAAAACATTCAGTACTTC; CDR3: CSASRGARAKNIQYF
length: 12; size: many; D: NA; V: TRBV12-3/TRBV12-4; J: TRBJ2-7; DNA: TGTGCCAGCAGTTTTGCATCCTACGAGCAGTACTTC; CDR3: CASSFASYEQYF
length: 15; size: many; D: NA; V: TRBV6-5; J: TRBJ1-5; DNA: TGTGCCAGCAAAAGAGGGTGGGAACGGAATCAGCCCCAGCATTTT; CDR3: CASKRGWERNQPQHF
length: 11; size: many; D: NA; V: TRBV12-3/TRBV12-4; J: TRBJ2-7; DNA: TGTGCCAGCAGCAAGGGGGTCGAGCAGTACTTC; CDR3: CASSKGVEQYF
length: 17; size: many; D: TRBD1; V: TRBV14; J: TRBJ1-1; DNA: TGTGCCAGCAGCCAATTTTTTTCGGGACAGATGAACACTGAAGCTTTCTTT; CDR3: CASSQFFSGQMNTEAFF
length: 15; size: many; D: TRBD1; V: TRBV7-6; J: TRBJ2-7; DNA: TGTGCCAGCAGCTTAGCCCCGGGACAGGCCTACGAGCAGTACTTC; CDR3: CASSLAPGQAYEQYF
length: 13; size: many; D: NA; V: TRBV20-1; J: TRBJ1-5; DNA: TGCAGTGCTAGAGAAGGGTTCAATCAGCCCCAGCATTTT; CDR3: CSAREGFNQPQHF
length: 19; size: many; D: TRBD1; V: TRBV15; J: TRBJ2-2; DNA: TGTGCCACCCGTAAATCCCTATTCGACAGGGCGGTGGACACCGGGGAGCTGTTTTTT; CDR3: CATRKSLFDRAVDTGELFF
length: 14; size: NA; D: TRBD1; V: TRBV12-3/TRBV12-4; J: TRBJ2-1; DNA: TGTGCCAGCAGTTTAGCCGGGGACAGGGGCGAGCAGTTCTTC; CDR3: CASSLAGDRGEQFF
length: 13; size: many; D: NA; V: TRBV6-2/TRBV6-3; J: TRBJ2-5; DNA: TGTGCCAGCAGTTTACGCTTAGAAGAGACCCAGTACTTC; CDR3: CASSLRLEETQYF
length: 14; size: many; D: NA; V: TRBV9; J: TRBJ2-7; DNA: TGTGCCAGCAGCGCAGCCCTTACTAGCAACGAGCAGTACTTC; CDR3: CASSAALTSNEQYF
length: 14; size: few; D: NA; V: TRBV7-9; J: TRBJ1-1; DNA: TGTGCCAGCAGCTTAGGTACAGCGAACACTGAAGCTTTCTTT; CDR3: CASSLGTANTEAFF
length: 13; size: medium-sized; D: NA; V: TRBV12-3/TRBV12-4; J: TRBJ1-2; DNA: TGTGCCAGCAGTTTCGCAGGATCATATGGCTACACCTTC; CDR3: CASSFAGSYGYTF
length: 14; size: many; D: NA; V: TRBV14; J: TRBJ1-4; DNA: TGTGCCAGCAGCCAAGACCCCTCAGGGGAAAAACTGTTTTTT; CDR3: CASSQDPSGEKLFF
length: 15; size: few; D: NA; V: TRBV7-9; J: TRBJ2-5; DNA: TGTGCCAGCAGCTCCGACCCACAGGGCGGGGAGACCCAGTACTTC; CDR3: CASSSDPQGGETQYF
length: 12; size: many; D: TRBD2; V: TRBV6-5; J: TRBJ2-5; DNA: TGTGCCAGCCGGGGGGTCCAAGAGACCCAGTACTTC; CDR3: CASRGVQETQYF
length: 16; size: many; D: TRBD1; V: TRBV5-1; J: TRBJ2-2; DNA: TGCGCCAGCAGCTTGGGGACAGGGGGCAAGACCGGGGAGCTGTTTTTT; CDR3: CASSLGTGGKTGELFF
length: 14; size: many; D: TRBD2; V: TRBV12-3/TRBV12-4; J: TRBJ2-7; DNA: TGTGCCAGCACTCAAGGACTAGCCCGGGACGAGCAGTACTTC; CDR3: CASTQGLARDEQYF
length: 14; size: NA; D: TRBD1; V: TRBV19; J: TRBJ2-2; DNA: TGTGTCAGCCGGGACAGGGTGAACACCGGGGAGCTGTTTTTT; CDR3: CVSRDRVNTGELFF
length: 13; size: many; D: TRBD2; V: TRBV20-1; J: TRBJ2-3; DNA: TGCAGTGCTAGCAGGACTAGCGGATTTACGCAGTATTTT; CDR3: CSASRTSGFTQYF
length: 15; size: NA; D: TRBD2; V: TRBV20-1; J: TRBJ2-1; DNA: TGCAGTACTCCGACTAGCTGGCGATCCTACAATGAGCAGTTCTTC; CDR3: CSTPTSWRSYNEQFF
length: 13; size: many; D: TRBD1; V: TRBV6-1; J: TRBJ2-7; DNA: TGTGCCTGCCGGGACAGGGGAAGGAACGAGCAGTACTTC; CDR3: CACRDRGRNEQYF
length: 15; size: many; D: NA; V: TRBV7-8; J: TRBJ2-7; DNA: TGTGCCAGCAGCTTATCGCCAGGGGAACCCTACGAGCAGTACTTC; CDR3: CASSLSPGEPYEQYF
length: 14; size: many; D: TRBD2; V: TRBV5-1; J: TRBJ2-3; DNA: TGCGCCAGCAGCTTGGTCCTAGCGGCAGATACGCAGTATTTT; CDR3: CASSLVLAADTQYF
length: 17; size: NA; D: TRBD1; V: TRBV3-1; J: TRBJ1-1; DNA: TGTGCCTGCAGCGGCTTTCAACGGGACAGGTTGAACACTGAAGCTTTCTTT; CDR3: CACSGFQRDRLNTEAFF
length: 17; size: many; D: TRBD1; V: TRBV20-1; J: TRBJ1-5; DNA: TGCAGTGCTAGAGAGGGGACAGGGGGGCGAGGCAGTGGACCCCAGCATTTT; CDR3: CSAREGTGGRGSGPQHF
length: 18; size: many; D: TRBD2; V: TRBV5-1; J: TRBJ2-1; DNA: TGCGCCAGCAGCTTGGGACTAGCGGGGGGGCCACCCTACAATGAGCAGTTCTTC; CDR3: CASSLGLAGGPPYNEQFF
length: 12; size: many; D: NA; V: TRBV2; J: TRBJ1-1; DNA: TGTGCCAGCAGTGAGACGGGGAGGCGAGCTTTCTTT; CDR3: CASSETGRRAFF
length: 15; size: many; D: TRBD1; V: TRBV12-3/TRBV12-4; J: TRBJ1-4; DNA: TGTGCCAGCACCCCGGGACAGGGGAGGAGGGAAAAACTGTTTTTT; CDR3: CASTPGQGRREKLFF
length: 16; size: many; D: NA; V: TRBV24-1; J: TRBJ2-2; DNA: TGTGCCACCAGTGGGCTCGACAGGCGAGGCACCGGGGAGCTGTTTTTT; CDR3: CATSGLDRRGTGELFF
length: 10; size: many; D: NA; V: TRBV5-1; J: TRBJ2-7; DNA: TGCGCCAGCAGTGAATCCGAGCAGTACTTC; CDR3: CASSESEQYF
length: 15; size: many; D: NA; V: TRBV5-1; J: TRBJ1-1; DNA: TGCGCCAGCAGCTTGGCCCTAAGCGGGGGCACTGAAGCTTTCTTT; CDR3: CASSLALSGGTEAFF
length: 16; size: NA; D: NA; V: TRBV6-2/TRBV6-3; J: TRBJ1-5; DNA: TGTGCCAGCAGGATCCTCGGGCAGGGTACCGATCAGCCCCAGCATTTT; CDR3: CASRILGQGTDQPQHF
length: 14; size: many; D: NA; V: TRBV5-1; J: TRBJ2-7; DNA: TGCGCCAGCAGCTTGGAGCCGACTTCCTACGAGCAGTACTTC; CDR3: CASSLEPTSYEQYF
length: 15; size: many; D: NA; V: TRBV5-5; J: TRBJ1-5; DNA: TGTGCCAGCAGCTTTTACGGGGTCGGCAATCAGCCCCAGCATTTT; CDR3: CASSFYGVGNQPQHF
length: 14; size: NA; D: NA; V: TRBV9; J: TRBJ2-2; DNA: TGTGCCAGCTCGAAAAAGTTTGGGACCGGGGAGCTGTTTTTT; CDR3: CASSKKFGTGELFF
length: 13; size: many; D: NA; V: TRBV10-3; J: TRBJ2-7; DNA: TGTGCCATCAGTGGGGCGACGGGCGCCGAGCAGTACTTC; CDR3: CAISGATGAEQYF
length: 14; size: many; D: TRBD2; V: TRBV5-1; J: TRBJ2-5; DNA: TGCGCCAGCAGCTGGGGACTATTACAAGAGACCCAGTACTTC; CDR3: CASSWGLLQETQYF
length: 16; size: many; D: TRBD2; V: TRBV7-2; J: TRBJ2-7; DNA: TGTGCCAGCAGCTTAGCGGGCGGGGGGATCCCCTACGAGCAGTACTTC; CDR3: CASSLAGGGIPYEQYF